This is a list of T cell receptor beta chains from one sample in a study of T-cell reconstitution after alpha-beta-depleted transplantation in children. MiXCR was run by TCRdb on the PCR reads, yielding one entry per CDR3 protein. The sample includes about 600,000 distinct CDR3 sequences, approximately 13% of them seen just once. The sequenced sample was PBMCs, mostly from graft donor cells, obtained 360 days after TCRalphabeta/CD19-depleted stem cell transplant. Receptor source: a male patient younger than 18 who had a stem cell transplant for acute myeloid leukemia, so the T cells may come from the graft donor. CDR3s include the opening cysteine and the closing phenylalanine or tryptophan. Clone sizes are given selectively: once, few, many, or a class where the clone is expanded.

J	size	V	CDR3
TRBJ2-3	NA	TRBV5-1	CASSSSWTGGSTDTQYF
TRBJ2-7	NA	TRBV18	CASSPRGVGLYEQYF
TRBJ2-2	once	TRBV20-1	CSARPERQVPGLGELFF
TRBJ2-1	NA	TRBV27	CASSLGTLSYNEQFF
TRBJ1-1	few	TRBV5-1	CASSFQGNEAFF
TRBJ2-7	many	TRBV28	CASSQLGQGAYEQYF
TRBJ2-1	NA	TRBV28	CASSPWTSGKNEQFF
TRBJ2-3	many	TRBV7-2	CASSFLAGADTQYF
TRBJ2-7	few	TRBV20-1	CSATTWSSPGEQYF
TRBJ2-7	few	TRBV3-1	CASSQVTAYEQYF
TRBJ2-4	NA	TRBV7-9	CASSPLIWGTKNIQYF
TRBJ2-1	NA	TRBV27	CASSLGVGGYNEQFF
TRBJ2-7	few	TRBV5-5	CASSLRDRADYEQYF
TRBJ2-7	few	TRBV11-2	CASSLGPGLFNEQYF
TRBJ2-3	few	TRBV28	CASSLHDRGRGSTDTQYF
TRBJ2-7	NA	TRBV14	CASSPGQRSIDEQYF
TRBJ2-7	NA	TRBV24-1	CATSDPTSDEQYF
TRBJ2-1	few	TRBV20-1	CSALGLRLAGHNEQFF
TRBJ2-5	NA	TRBV5-5	CASSGWRGFETQYF
TRBJ2-7	NA	TRBV18	CASSPRDLRVEQYF
TRBJ2-5	few	TRBV12-3/TRBV12-4	CASLGGRAQYF
TRBJ2-1	NA	TRBV20-1	CSASRSDYYNEQFF
TRBJ2-3	few	TRBV27	CASSPLREVGTDTQYF
TRBJ2-1	NA	TRBV7-2	CASTSGQGTYNEQFF